This T cell receptor (beta chain) originates from a study of blood T cell repertoires in COVID-19. CDR1 LNHDA and CDR2 SQIVND come from the germline V gene (reference sequence). V was clipped by 3 bases and J by 4 bases, with 10 bases between them. CDR3 length equals 14 residues. Profiling relied on immunoSEQ multiplex PCR, and the TCRdb table lists in-frame clones only, not all of them. Found here are approximately 150,000 clones, approximately 91% of them singletons; the top ten hold around 5%. The rearrangement joins TRBV19 to TRBJ1-5; D may be TRBD1 (6 bases). This TCR was recovered from a man aged 18 to 30 with COVID-19, enrolled during active disease. The sequenced sample was peripheral blood. CDR3 in amino acids: CASSISRGNQPQHF. As DNA, the CDR3 is TGTGCCAGTAGTATCTCCAGGGGTAATCAGCCCCAGCATTTT. The whole variable domain, remainder taken from reference TRBV19 and TRBJ1-5, is DGGITQSPKYLFRKEGQNVTLSCEQNLNHDAMYWYRQDPGQGLRLIYYSQIVNDFQKGDIAEGYSVSREKKESFPLTVTSAQKNPTAFYLCASSISRGNQPQHFGDGTRLSIL.